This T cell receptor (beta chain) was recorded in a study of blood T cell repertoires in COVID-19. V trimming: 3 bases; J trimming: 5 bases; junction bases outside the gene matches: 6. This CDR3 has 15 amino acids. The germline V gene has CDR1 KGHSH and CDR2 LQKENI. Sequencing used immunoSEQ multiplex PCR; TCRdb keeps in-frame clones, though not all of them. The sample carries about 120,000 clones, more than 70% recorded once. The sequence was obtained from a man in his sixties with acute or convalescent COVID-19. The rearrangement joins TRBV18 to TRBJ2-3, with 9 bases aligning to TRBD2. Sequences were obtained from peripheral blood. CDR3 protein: CASSPREGREDTQYF. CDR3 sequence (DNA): TGTGCCAGCTCACCGCGGGAGGGCCGAGAAGATACGCAGTATTTT.